A single TCR beta chain is shown here with its context. The clone's antigen remains unknown. Qualities for individual bases were not recorded, and no much larger clone is one base off. Libraries were built with the immunoSEQ multiplex PCR assay. The multiplex PCR relied on a mix of 60 forward primers for TCR Vbeta segments and 13 reverse primers for TCR Jbeta segments. The CDR3 region of rearranged TCR beta genes was amplified from genomic DNA with a multiplex PCR assay. Amplified TCR beta libraries were sequenced as 87-base-pair reads on the Illumina HiSeq System. From the authors' description of their analysis: Across the roughly 640 repertoires, a later analysis counted tens of millions of unique TCR beta chains, around 11 million of which were shared by at least two donors. To remove PCR and sequencing errors, raw reads were error-corrected and collapsed into unique sequences using a nearest-neighbor algorithm that merged closely related sequences. V, D and J gene segments were assigned by aligning CDR3 sequences to IMGT reference sequences. Each retained sequence needed at least a six-nucleotide match to both a V gene segment and a J gene segment. A rearrangement counted as productive if the CDR3 had no stop codons and remained in frame with V and J, and every other rearrangement counted as non-productive. CDR3 was defined by IMGT convention, running from the second conserved V-encoded cysteine to the conserved J-encoded phenylalanine. The earlier analysis of some 540 of the donors excluded any sequence lacking an unambiguous match to a single V gene segment. An earlier analysis of several hundred of the donors called V segments functional above 56.7% productive rearrangements and segregating when the between-donor standard deviation exceeded 5%. To diagnose cytomegalovirus status from the catalog of TCR beta chain sequences, a statistical classification framework was built. In a later analysis, V and J genes were assigned by comparing TCR nucleotide sequences against IMGT/GENE-DB human TR gene sequences. Using the TCRdist pipeline, a later analysis assigned CDR3 sequences along with most-parsimonious VDJ recombination scenarios. A later analysis defined each TCR beta chain by its CDR3 amino acid sequence plus V-gene family, and excluded reads lacking a unique V-gene family. To address suspected cross-contamination and a sequencing artifact, a later analysis removed around 590 highly shared, low-generation-probability nucleotide sequences. A later analysis calculated a clonal expansion index for each public chain from normalized within-repertoire ranks of inferred template counts. In a later analysis, generation probabilities were computed with a VDJ recombination model fitted to out-of-frame rearrangements, and the resulting probabilities were checked against IGoR. A later analysis scored TCR-TCR, TCR-HLA and TCR-CMV co-occurrence with hypergeometric tests, applying a repertoire-size bias correction to TCR pairs. To estimate false discovery rates, a later analysis permuted the HLA or CMV assignments 20 times. In a later analysis, co-occurring TCRs were grouped with DBSCAN, and TCRdist sequence similarity was added when clustering was performed within HLA-allele-positive subsets. Repertoires with fewer than 30,000 or more than 120,000 public chains, plus five repertoires with anomalous nucleotide sharing, were excluded from co-occurrence clustering. TCRdb obtained this table from immuneACCESS and retained in-frame rearrangements with V and J assigned. These tables miss some clones; where compared with another copy, unresolved V genes account for less than half of the shortfall, and the remainder is unexplained. V and J calls and clone size come straight from that table; D and trimming were deduced from the DNA. The sample profile shows around 150,000 clones; around 76% of them were found once. In total, the top ten clones hold around 7% of the sample.

From its cysteine to its phenylalanine, the CDR3 spans 14 amino acids. Only CDR3 DNA is held: 42 bases, read in frame from base 1. From V the trimming removes 2 bases and from J it removes 8 bases, while the gene matches leave 6 bases of the junction unaccounted for. The germline V gene specifies SGHTA as CDR1 and FQGNSA as CDR2. This record comes from a study of cytomegalovirus exposure and HLA in healthy donors (TCRdb year 2017). Regarding the complete study: An earlier analysis of approximately 590 of the donors reported about 290 Gb of sequence data and roughly 110 million unique TCR beta sequences from about 179 million T cells. About 300 gigabases of sequencing data and approximately 85 million unique TCR sequences were included in an early release covering roughly 700 HLA-typed donors. Among the roughly 410 genotyped donors, under 90% belonged to the genetic ancestry cluster associated with self-reported Caucasian donors. The aim of the study was to test whether cataloging public T cell receptors could identify signatures of past pathogen exposure. Using immunosequencing, the study profiled T cell repertoires from about 610 subjects and related those repertoires to cytomegalovirus serostatus. Besides the first cohort of more than 650 subjects, a separate validation cohort made up of 120 or so different subjects was used. To predict cytomegalovirus infection status, the study combined high-throughput TCR immunosequencing, statistical association of individual TCRs with disease status, and machine learning. A later analysis re-analyzed previously published TCR beta repertoires from 660 or so donors and added high-resolution HLA genotyping to study TCR occurrence patterns. In the later analysis, no new phenotypic data were used to find candidate immune exposures; instead, reliance was placed on TCR beta sequences and their occurrence across donors. To decide whether each TCR beta V gene segment behaved as functional or pseudogenic, an earlier analysis of some 600 of the donors relied on high-throughput TCR beta sequencing. Donor age, sex, ethnicity and CMV serostatus were compiled together with the repertoire data. A later genetic analysis used genome-wide SNP genotypes for about 55% of the 666 donors, treating that subset as a discovery cohort. All discovery cohort repertoires had been generated using a single sequencing platform. Class I and class II HLA loci were covered by the typing at four-digit resolution. Typing coverage varied by locus: about 629-630 donors for A, B, C, DRB1 and DQB1; some 520 for DQA1; over 600 for DPA1; roughly 470 for DPB1. Roughly five DR-DQ haplotypes were handled as single units for association and clustering because linkage in the cohort was strong. Among some 400 genotyped donors of the cohort, an average of approximately 220,000 unique TCR beta nucleotide sequences was sequenced per donor, of which about 19% were non-productive.

In total, more than 500 healthy bone marrow donors made up the cohort. All cohort members were sampled while nominally healthy, although unrecorded immune exposures were likely present. The donor tested CMV seropositive, placing the donor among the 310 or so seropositive members of the cohort. Each donor provided a peripheral blood sample, and peripheral blood mononuclear cells were used for TCR beta sequencing. Genomic DNA was extracted from the blood cell samples with the Qiagen DNeasy Blood Extraction Kit. The study at large found these results: A later analysis found that TCR association rates varied across HLA loci, with DRB1 alleles showing the most associated TCRs and HLA-C alleles the fewest. For the cohort, immune exposure information was limited to CMV serostatus. A later analysis associated about 16,000 TCR beta sequences with specific HLA alleles at a false discovery rate of 0.05. In an earlier analysis of some 550 of the donors, most TCR beta V segments were observed in productive rearrangements about 87% or about 30% of the time, broadly matching IMGT annotations. V-gene and J-gene trimming of TCR beta chains was associated with a missense DCLRE1C variant in a later genetic analysis, and the association was replicated in an independent cohort. The 87-base-pair reads could not distinguish some IMGT-functional V segments, including TRBV6-2 and TRBV6-3, so those segments were excluded. Because some donors lacked HLA typing at each locus, the association tests relied only on the typed subset. According to a later analysis, parvovirus B19, influenza, CMV and Epstein-Barr virus appeared linked to several top co-occurrence clusters. A further reported finding was that TCR beta sequences accurately predicted the HLA-A and HLA-B alleles for most subjects in the first cohort. Compared with equally common non-associated chains, HLA-associated TCR beta chains in a later analysis were more clonally expanded and had lower generation probabilities. Roughly uniform sequencing depth across donors was assumed in presence/absence analyses, although this assumption may not hold. In vitro tests confirmed that three of the cytomegalovirus-associated TCR beta chains recognize cytomegalovirus antigens. The authors suggested that the approach could potentially be extended to other disease states and immunological phenotypes. The cohort was sequenced for TCR beta chains only, and without alpha or paired-chain data the features that could be detected were limited. Correlated functional status among segregating V segments might reflect linkage disequilibrium, but an unknown experimental factor could not be ruled out. Because counts were too low, seventeen rarely observed V segments, including chromosome 9 orphons, were left out of the earlier analysis of approximately 500 of the donors. The study gave a list of roughly 150 TCR beta chains associated with cytomegalovirus. A group of highly shared sequence variants was considered likely to be a technical artifact of the sequencing pipeline. When HLA alleles, especially DR and DQ, strongly co-occurred, attributing TCR associations to individual alleles was difficult. A later genetic analysis reported fewer N-insertions in productive TCRs among donors in an Asian-associated ancestry cluster than the roughly 690-donor mean. In both the original and validation cohorts, the classifier was reported to diagnose cytomegalovirus status with high specificity and sensitivity. Most TCR sequences were observed very rarely across donors, whereas some public TCRs were present in many individuals. Most CMV-associated TCR beta chains appeared to be HLA-restricted in a later analysis, and the HLA associations seemed to be driven largely by CMV exposure.

Recombination linked TRBV7-2 to TRBJ1-2; 9 middle bases align to TRBD1. Sequences were obtained from PBMCs. The sequence was obtained from a man in his forties in good health and CMV-seropositive. The nucleotide sequence is TGTGCCAGCAGCTTAAGGGACAGGGACCGGGGCTACACCTTC. The translation is CASSLRDRDRGYTF.